This TCR beta chain was documented in a study of control samples from healthy donors and cancer patients. V lost 0 bases to trimming and J lost 15 bases, with 12 bases between them. Germline V gives CDR1 LNHDA, CDR2 SQIVND (reference sequence). This CDR3 contains 12 residues. Method: immunoSEQ multiplex PCR; TCRdb's copy keeps in-frame clones and lacks some. The sample lists about 120,000 clones, 89% occurring once. The specimen was blood. This chain joins TRBV19 and TRBJ2-1; tentatively, D is TRBD2 (5 bases). This clonotype was sampled from a man between 45 and 60 years old in good health. The CDR3 reads CASSIDLTTMFF. The DNA for the CDR3 is TGTGCCAGTAGTATAGATCTGACTACAATGTTCTTC.